The entry below gives a single T cell receptor beta chain sequence along with its context. This sample was taken from a study of blood T cell repertoires in COVID-19. For the study at large: Both acute and convalescent COVID-19 samples were obtained from the United States, Italy and Spain. The analysed material was cDNA or gDNA that came from T cells, B-cell-depleted T cells, or PBMCs.

Here immunoSEQ multiplex PCR was the method, and the copy in TCRdb shows in-frame clones only, minus some. This sample has more than 80,000 clones, with around 80% found just once. Germline CDR1 reads MDHEN; CDR2 reads SYDVKM. Trimming cost V 3 bases and J 11 bases, with 13 bases left between them. The CDR3 sequence is 12 residues long. This chain connects TRBV28 to TRBJ1-1, with D maybe TRBD1 (5 bases). The receptor was derived from a woman aged 60 to 75 with acute or convalescent COVID-19. Sequencing used peripheral blood. The CDR3 spells CASSFQGAGAFF. The CDR3 bases are TGTGCCAGCAGTTTTCAGGGCGCCGGGGCTTTCTTT.